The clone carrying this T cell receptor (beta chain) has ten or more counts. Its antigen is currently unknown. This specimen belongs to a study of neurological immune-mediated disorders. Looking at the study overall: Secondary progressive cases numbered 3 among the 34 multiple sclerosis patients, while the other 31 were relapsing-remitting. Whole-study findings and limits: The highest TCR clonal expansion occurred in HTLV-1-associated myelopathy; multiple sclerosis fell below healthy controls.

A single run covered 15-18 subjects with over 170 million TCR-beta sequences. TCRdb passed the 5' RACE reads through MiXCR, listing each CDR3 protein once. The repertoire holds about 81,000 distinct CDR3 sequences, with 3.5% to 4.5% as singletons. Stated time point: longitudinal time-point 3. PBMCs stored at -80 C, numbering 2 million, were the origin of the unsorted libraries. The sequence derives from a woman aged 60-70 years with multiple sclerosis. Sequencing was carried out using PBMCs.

The CDR3 protein is CSAGDSQETQYF. In DNA, the CDR3 is TGCAGCGCTGGGGACAGCCAAGAGACCCAGTACTTC. The chain has TRBV29-1 and TRBJ2-5; 7 bases align to TRBD1. The germline V gene encodes CDR1 SQVTM and CDR2 ANQGSEA. The CDR3 sequence is 12 residues long. V gave up 7 bases and J gave up 1 base; unmatched junction bases: 3.